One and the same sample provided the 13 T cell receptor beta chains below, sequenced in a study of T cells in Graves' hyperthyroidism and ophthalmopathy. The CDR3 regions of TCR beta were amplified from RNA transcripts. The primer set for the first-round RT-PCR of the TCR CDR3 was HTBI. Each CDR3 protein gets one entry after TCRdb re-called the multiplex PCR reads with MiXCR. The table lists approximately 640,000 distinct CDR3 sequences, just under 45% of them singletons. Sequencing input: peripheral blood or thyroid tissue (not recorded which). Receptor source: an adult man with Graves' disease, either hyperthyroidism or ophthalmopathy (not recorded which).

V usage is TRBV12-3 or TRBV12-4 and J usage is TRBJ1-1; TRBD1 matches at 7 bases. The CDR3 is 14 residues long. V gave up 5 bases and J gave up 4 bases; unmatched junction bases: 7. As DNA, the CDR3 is TGTGCCAGCAGTGCACTACAGGGGACCACTGAAGCTTTCTTT. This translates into CASSALQGTTEAFF.

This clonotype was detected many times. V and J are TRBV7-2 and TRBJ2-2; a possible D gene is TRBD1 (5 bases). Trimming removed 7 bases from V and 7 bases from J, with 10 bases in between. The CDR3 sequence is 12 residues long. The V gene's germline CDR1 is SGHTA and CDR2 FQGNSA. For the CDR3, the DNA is TGTGCCAGCACCTTCCAGGGCGGGGAGCTGTTTTTT. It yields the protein CASTFQGGELFF.

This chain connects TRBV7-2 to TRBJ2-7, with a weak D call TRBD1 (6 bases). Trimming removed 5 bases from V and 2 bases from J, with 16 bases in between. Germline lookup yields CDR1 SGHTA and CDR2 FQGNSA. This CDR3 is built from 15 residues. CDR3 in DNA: TGTGCCAGCAGCCCACCTGCAGGGGCAACCTACGAGCAGTACTTC. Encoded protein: CASSPPAGATYEQYF.

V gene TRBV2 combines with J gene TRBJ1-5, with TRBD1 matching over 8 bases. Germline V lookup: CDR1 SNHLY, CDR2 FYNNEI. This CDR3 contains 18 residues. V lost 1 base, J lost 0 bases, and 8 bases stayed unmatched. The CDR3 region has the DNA TGTGCCAGCAGTGAAGAGGTCACAGGGGGATATAGCAATCAGCCCCAGCATTTT. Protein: CASSEEVTGGYSNQPQHF.

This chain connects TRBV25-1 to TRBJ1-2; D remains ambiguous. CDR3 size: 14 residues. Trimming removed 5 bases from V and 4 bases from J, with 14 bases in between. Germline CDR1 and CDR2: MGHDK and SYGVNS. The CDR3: CASSYSLGFYGYTF. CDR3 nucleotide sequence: TGTGCCAGCAGTTACTCGCTGGGCTTCTATGGCTACACCTTC.

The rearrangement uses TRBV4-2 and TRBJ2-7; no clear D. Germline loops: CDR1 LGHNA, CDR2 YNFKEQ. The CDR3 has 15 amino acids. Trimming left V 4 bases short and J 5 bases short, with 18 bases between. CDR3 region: CASSPGQPGHDEQYF. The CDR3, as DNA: TGTGCCAGCAGCCCCGGGCAGCCAGGCCACGACGAGCAGTACTTC.

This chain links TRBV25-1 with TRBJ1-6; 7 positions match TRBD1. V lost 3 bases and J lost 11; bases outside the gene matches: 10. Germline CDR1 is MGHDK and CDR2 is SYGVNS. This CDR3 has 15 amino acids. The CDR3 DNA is TGTGCCAGCAGTGAGGCCCTACAGGGGACGCCACCCCTCCACTTT. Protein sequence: CASSEALQGTPPLHF.

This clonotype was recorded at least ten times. The CDR3: CASSSPDATNEKLFF. CDR3 bases: TGTGCCAGCAGCTCACCAGACGCAACTAATGAAAAACTGTTTTTT. V usage is TRBV7-9 and J usage is TRBJ1-4, with D unclear. V was shortened by 4 bases and J by 0 bases, with 9 bases between the two germline ends. Germline CDR1 reads SEHNR; CDR2 reads FQNEAQ (reference sequence). This CDR3 spans 15 amino acids.

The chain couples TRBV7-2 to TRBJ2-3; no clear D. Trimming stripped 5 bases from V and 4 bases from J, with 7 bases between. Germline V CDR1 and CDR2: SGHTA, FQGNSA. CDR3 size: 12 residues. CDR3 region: CASSAYSDTQYF. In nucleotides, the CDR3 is TGTGCCAGCAGCGCTTATTCAGATACGCAGTATTTT.

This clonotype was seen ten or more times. The CDR3 is CASQQGWGTEAFF. The CDR3 coding sequence is TGTGCCAGCCAGCAGGGTTGGGGCACTGAAGCTTTCTTT. The chain links TRBV7-2 to TRBJ1-1, with D perhaps matching TRBD1 (5 bases). Germline V gene lookup returns CDR1 SGHTA and CDR2 FQGNSA. The CDR3 has 13 residues. Trimming stripped 8 bases from V and 4 bases from J, with 14 bases between.

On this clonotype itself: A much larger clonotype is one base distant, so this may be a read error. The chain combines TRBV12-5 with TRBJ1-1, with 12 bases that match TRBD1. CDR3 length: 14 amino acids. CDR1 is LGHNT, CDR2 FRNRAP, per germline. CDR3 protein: CANSGTGGRTEAFF. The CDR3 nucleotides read TGTGCCAACAGCGGGACAGGGGGCAGGACTGAAGCTTTCTTT.

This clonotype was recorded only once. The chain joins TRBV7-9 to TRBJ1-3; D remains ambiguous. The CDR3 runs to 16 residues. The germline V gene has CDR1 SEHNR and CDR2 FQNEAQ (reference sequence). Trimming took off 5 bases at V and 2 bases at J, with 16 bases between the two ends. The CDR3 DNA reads TGTGCCAGCAGCCAAGACGTCGGCACAGCTGGAAACACCATATATTTT. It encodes CASSQDVGTAGNTIYF.

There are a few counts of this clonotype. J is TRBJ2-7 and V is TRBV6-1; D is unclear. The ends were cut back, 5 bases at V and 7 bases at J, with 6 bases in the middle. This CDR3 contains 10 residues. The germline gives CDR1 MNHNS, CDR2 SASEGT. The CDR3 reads CASSYGEQYF. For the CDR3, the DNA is TGTGCCAGCAGTTACGGGGAGCAGTACTTC.